This TCR beta chain was sequenced during a study of cytomegalovirus exposure and HLA in healthy donors. Study outcomes and limitations: Reported results showed that the classifier diagnosed cytomegalovirus status with high specificity and sensitivity.

The CDR3 length is 13 residues. Germline V gives CDR1 SGDLS, CDR2 YYNGEE. V gave up 5 bases and J gave up 2 bases; unmatched junction bases: 3. On this clone: Its specificity is unknown.

PCR involved 60 Vbeta and 13 Jbeta primers. Original data processing: Among the unique TCR beta chains that a later analysis counted, about 85 million in all, 9.5 million to 11 million were shared. TCRdb's copy holds only in-frame clones and misses some; the assay was immunoSEQ multiplex PCR. V and J calls plus clone size are reproduced from that table; the DNA served to infer D and trimming. The repertoire includes 100,000 to 150,000 clones, 77% of them detected once, and about 4.3% sits in the top ten. V gene TRBV9 combines with J gene TRBJ2-5, with 7 bases that match TRBD1. Sequenced input: PBMCs. The clonotype originates from a male donor in good health and CMV-seropositive. CDR3 in amino acids: CASRATGQETQYF. Written as DNA, the CDR3 is TGTGCCAGCAGGGCGACAGGGCAAGAGACCCAGTACTTC.